This TCR beta chain emerged from a study of blood T cell repertoires in COVID-19. Study as a whole: PBMCs, B-cell-depleted T cells, or T cells provided the cDNA or gDNA that made up the material.

V was clipped by 2 bases and J by 0 bases, with 14 bases between them. The CDR3 has 17 residues. Germline CDR1 is SGHRS and CDR2 is YFSETQ. Libraries were prepared by immunoSEQ multiplex PCR; TCRdb keeps only in-frame clonotypes and omits some of them. The table records about 210,000 clones, about 91% of them present only once. The TCR originated in a woman aged 40 to 55 with acute or convalescent COVID-19. The V and J genes are TRBV5-1 and TRBJ2-2, with D possibly TRBD1 on 6 matching bases. The sample was peripheral blood. The CDR3 is CASSFGQTKANTGELFF. CDR3 DNA: TGCGCCAGCAGCTTCGGACAGACAAAAGCGAACACCGGGGAGCTGTTTTTT.